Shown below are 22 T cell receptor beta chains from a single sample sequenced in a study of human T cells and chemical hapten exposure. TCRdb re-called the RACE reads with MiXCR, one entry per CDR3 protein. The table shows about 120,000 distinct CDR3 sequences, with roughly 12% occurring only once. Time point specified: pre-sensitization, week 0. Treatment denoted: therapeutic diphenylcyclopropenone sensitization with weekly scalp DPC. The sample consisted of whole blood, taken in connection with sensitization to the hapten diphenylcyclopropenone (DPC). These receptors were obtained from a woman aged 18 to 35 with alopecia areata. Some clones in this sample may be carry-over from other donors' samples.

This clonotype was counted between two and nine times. This CDR3 is CASRLTPTGGLTDTQYF. The DNA of the CDR3 is TGCGCCAGCAGACTTACCCCGACAGGAGGACTCACAGATACGCAGTATTTT. V is TRBV5-1 and J is TRBJ2-3, with D maybe TRBD1 (6 bases). V was cut by 5 bases and J by 2 bases, with 21 bases left in between. CDR1 SGHRS and CDR2 YFSETQ come from the germline V gene. The CDR3 sequence is 17 residues long.

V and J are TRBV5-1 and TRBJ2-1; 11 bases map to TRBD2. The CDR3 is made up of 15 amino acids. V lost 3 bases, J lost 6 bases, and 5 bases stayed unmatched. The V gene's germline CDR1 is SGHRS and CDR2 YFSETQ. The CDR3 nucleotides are TGCGCCAGCAGCTCAACTAGCGGGGGCCGCAATGAGCAGTTCTTC. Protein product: CASSSTSGGRNEQFF.

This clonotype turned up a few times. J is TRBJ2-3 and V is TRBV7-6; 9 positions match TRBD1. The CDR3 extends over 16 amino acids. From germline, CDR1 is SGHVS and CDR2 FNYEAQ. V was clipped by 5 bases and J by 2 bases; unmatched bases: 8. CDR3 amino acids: CASSLGTGRSTDTQYF. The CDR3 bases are TGTGCCAGCAGCCTCGGGACAGGGAGGTCCACAGATACGCAGTATTTT.

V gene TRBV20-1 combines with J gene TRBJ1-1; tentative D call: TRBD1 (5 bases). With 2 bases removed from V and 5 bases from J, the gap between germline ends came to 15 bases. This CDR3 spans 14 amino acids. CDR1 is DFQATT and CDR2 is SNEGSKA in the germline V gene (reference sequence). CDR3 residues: CSARSGGVETEAFF. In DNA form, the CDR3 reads TGCAGTGCTAGATCGGGAGGGGTAGAAACTGAAGCTTTCTTT.

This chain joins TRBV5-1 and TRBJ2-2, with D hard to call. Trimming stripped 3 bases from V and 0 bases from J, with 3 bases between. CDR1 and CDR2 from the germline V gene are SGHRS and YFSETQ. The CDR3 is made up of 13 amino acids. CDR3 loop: CASSSSNTGELFF. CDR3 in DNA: TGCGCCAGCAGCTCTTCGAACACCGGGGAGCTGTTTTTT.

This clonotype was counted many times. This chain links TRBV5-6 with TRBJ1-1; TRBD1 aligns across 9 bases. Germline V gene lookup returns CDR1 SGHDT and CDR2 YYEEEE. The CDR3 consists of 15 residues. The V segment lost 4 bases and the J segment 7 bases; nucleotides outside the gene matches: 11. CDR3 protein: CASSRRTGVYIEAFF. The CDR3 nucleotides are TGTGCCAGCAGCCGCCGGACAGGGGTCTATATTGAAGCTTTCTTT.

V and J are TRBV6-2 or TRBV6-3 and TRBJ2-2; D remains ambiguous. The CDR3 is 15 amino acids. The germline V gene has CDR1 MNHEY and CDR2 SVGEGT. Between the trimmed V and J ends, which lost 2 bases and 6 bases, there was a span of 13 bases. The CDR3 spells CASSYPIPLAGELFF. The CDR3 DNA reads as TGTGCCAGCAGTTACCCGATTCCCCTCGCCGGGGAGCTGTTTTTT.

The CDR3 sequence: CASSPPDRVHEQFF. The CDR3, as DNA: TGTGCCAGCTCACCCCCGGACAGGGTTCATGAGCAGTTCTTC. The chain employs TRBV18 and TRBJ2-1, with 8 nucleotides matching TRBD1. Per the germline V gene, CDR1 is KGHSH and CDR2 is LQKENI. V dropped 3 bases and J dropped 8; count of bases not matched to a gene: 6. The CDR3 runs to 14 residues.

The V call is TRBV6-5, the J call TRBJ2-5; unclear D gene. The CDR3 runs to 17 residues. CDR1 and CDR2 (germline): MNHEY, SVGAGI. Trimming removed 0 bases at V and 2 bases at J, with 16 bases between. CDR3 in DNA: TGTGCCAGCAGTTACTCGAGACCTAGGACCCCTCAAGAGACCCAGTACTTC. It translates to CASSYSRPRTPQETQYF.

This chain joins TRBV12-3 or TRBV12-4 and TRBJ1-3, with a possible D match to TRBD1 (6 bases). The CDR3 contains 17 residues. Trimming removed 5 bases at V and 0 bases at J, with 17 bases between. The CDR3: CASSTGRGAHSGNTIYF. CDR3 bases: TGTGCCAGCAGTACCGGACGGGGGGCACACTCTGGAAACACCATATATTTT.

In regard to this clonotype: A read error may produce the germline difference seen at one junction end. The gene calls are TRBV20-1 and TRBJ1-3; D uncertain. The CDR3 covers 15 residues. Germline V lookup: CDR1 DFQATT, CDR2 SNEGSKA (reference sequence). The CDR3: CSARDPGSSGNTIYF. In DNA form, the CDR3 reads TGCAGTGCTCGAGACCCGGGGAGCTCTGGAAACACCATATATTTT.

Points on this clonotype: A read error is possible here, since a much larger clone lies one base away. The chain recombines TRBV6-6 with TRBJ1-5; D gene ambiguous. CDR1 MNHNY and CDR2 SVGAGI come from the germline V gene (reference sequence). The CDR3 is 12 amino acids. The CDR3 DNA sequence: TGTGCCAGCAGTTTCCACAATCAGCCCCGGCATTTT. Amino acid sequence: CASSFHNQPRHF.

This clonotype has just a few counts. This chain's CDR3 is CASSFGGGPGLAFF. The CDR3 region has the DNA TGTGCCAGCAGTTTCGGGGGGGGCCCTGGATTGGCTTTCTTT. The rearrangement links TRBV12-3 or TRBV12-4 to TRBJ1-1; D is perhaps TRBD1 (6 bases). This CDR3 has 14 residues. V was pared by 3 bases and J by 11 bases, with 19 bases between.

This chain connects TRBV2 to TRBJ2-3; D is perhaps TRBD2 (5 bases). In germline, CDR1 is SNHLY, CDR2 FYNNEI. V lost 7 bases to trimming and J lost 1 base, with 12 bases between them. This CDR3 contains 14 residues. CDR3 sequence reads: CASKRDFGTDTQYF. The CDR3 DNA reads TGTGCCAGCAAGAGGGATTTTGGCACAGATACGCAGTATTTT.

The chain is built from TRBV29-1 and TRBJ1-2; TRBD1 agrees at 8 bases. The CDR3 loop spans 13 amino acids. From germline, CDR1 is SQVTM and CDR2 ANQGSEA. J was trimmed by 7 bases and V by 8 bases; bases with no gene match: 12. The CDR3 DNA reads TGCAGCTTCCACGAGGGACAGGCTGGTGGCTACACCTTC. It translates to CSFHEGQAGGYTF.

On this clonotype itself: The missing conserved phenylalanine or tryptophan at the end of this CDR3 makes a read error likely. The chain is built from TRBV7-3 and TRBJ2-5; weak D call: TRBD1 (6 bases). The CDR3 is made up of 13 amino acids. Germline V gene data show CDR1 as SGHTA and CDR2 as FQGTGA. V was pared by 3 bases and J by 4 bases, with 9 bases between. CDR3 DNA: TGTGCCAGCAGCTTTGGGGGCCGAGAGACCCAGTACTAC. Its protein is CASSFGGRETQYY.

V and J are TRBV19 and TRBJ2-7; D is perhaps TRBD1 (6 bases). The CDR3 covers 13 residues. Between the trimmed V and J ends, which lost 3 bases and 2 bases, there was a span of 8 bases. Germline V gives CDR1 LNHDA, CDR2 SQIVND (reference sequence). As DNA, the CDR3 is TGTGCCAGTAGTATGGGGGCTACCTACGAGCAGTACTTC. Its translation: CASSMGATYEQYF. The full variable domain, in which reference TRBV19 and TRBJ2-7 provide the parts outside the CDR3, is DGGITQSPKYLFRKEGQNVTLSCEQNLNHDAMYWYRQDPGQGLRLIYYSQIVNDFQKGDIAEGYSVSREKKESFPLTVTSAQKNPTAFYLCASSMGATYEQYFGPGTRLTVT.

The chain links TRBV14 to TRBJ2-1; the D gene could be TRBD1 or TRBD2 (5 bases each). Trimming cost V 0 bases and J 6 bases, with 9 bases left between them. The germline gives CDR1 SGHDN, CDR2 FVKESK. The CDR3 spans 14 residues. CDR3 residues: CASSQEGRSNEQFF. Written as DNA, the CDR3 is TGTGCCAGCAGCCAAGAGGGACGTTCCAATGAGCAGTTCTTC.

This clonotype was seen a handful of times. Here the CDR3 DNA reads TGTGCCAGCAGCTTGATGGGACAGAAAAACATTCAGTACTTC. This sequence encodes CASSLMGQKNIQYF. The chain has TRBV5-5 and TRBJ2-4, with TRBD1 matching over 7 bases. This CDR3 contains 14 residues. The V and J ends lost 1 base and 4 bases, in that order; junction bases with no gene match: 2. CDR1 and CDR2 from the germline V gene are SGHKS and YYEKEE (reference sequence).

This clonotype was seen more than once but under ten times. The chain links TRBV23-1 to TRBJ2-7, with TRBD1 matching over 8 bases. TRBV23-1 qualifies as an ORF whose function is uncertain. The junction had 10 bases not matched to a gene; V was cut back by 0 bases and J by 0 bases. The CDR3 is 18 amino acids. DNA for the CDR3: TGCGCCAGCAGTCAATCGCAATGCCGGGACAGGAGCTCCTACGAGCAGTACTTC. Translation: CASSQSQCRDRSSYEQYF.

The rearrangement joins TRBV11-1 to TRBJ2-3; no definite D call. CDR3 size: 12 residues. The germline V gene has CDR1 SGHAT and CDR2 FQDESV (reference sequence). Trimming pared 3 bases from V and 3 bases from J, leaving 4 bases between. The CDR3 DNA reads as TGTGCCAGCAGCTTTAGGACAGATACGCAGTATTTT. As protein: CASSFRTDTQYF.

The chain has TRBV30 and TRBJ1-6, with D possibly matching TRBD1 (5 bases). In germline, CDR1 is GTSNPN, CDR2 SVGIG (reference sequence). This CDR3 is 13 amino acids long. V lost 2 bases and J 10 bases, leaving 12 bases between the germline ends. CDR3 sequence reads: CAWSTRADSPLHF. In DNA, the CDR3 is TGTGCCTGGAGTACCAGGGCCGACTCACCCCTCCACTTT.